This T cell receptor beta chain was identified in a study of cytomegalovirus exposure and HLA in healthy donors. Study outcomes and limitations: Accurate predictions that matched the HLA-A and HLA-B alleles of most subjects were reportedly made from TCR beta sequences. A link between a missense DCLRE1C variant and TCR beta V- and J-gene trimming emerged from a later analysis.

The ends were cut back, 2 bases at V and 4 bases at J, with 14 bases in the middle. Germline loops: CDR1 KGHSH, CDR2 LQKENI. CDR3 length: 15 residues. The PCR ran on 60 Vbeta and 13 Jbeta primers. Here immunoSEQ multiplex PCR was the method, and the copy in TCRdb shows in-frame clones only, minus some. The specimen's table records 150,000 to 200,000 clones. Of note for this clone: Its matching antigen is unknown.

The receptor comes from a man in his thirties or forties in good health and CMV-seronegative. Sequencing input: PBMCs. The chain uses TRBV18 and TRBJ1-2; possible D gene TRBD1, 5 bases. The CDR3 nucleotides are TGTGCCAGCTCACCAAGGAGGGACCAGTCCTATGGCTACACCTTC. Encoded protein: CASSPRRDQSYGYTF.